Listed below are T cell receptor beta chains from one sample, sequenced in a study of blood T cell repertoires in COVID-19. The data were produced by immunoSEQ multiplex PCR, yet TCRdb's version contains in-frame clones alone and is incomplete. The sample has around 40,000 clones, about 91% seen once. The specimen was peripheral blood. All receptors derive from a woman of 80 years or more with acute or convalescent COVID-19. Both conserved end residues are part of each CDR3. The D gene is left open where the match is weak. Size values are once, few and many counts, or a class for expanded clones, and some rows have none.

abundance	j_gene	d_gene	v_gene	CDR3nt	CDR3aa
NA	TRBJ1-3	NA	TRBV11-2	TGTGCCAGCAGCTTTACAGTAGGAAACACCATATATTTT	CASSFTVGNTIYF
NA	TRBJ1-5	TRBD1	TRBV5-6	TGTGCCAGCAGCTTAAGGAGTCTACAGGGGAATCAGCCCCAGCATTTT	CASSLRSLQGNQPQHF
NA	TRBJ1-2	NA	TRBV7-8	TGTGCCAGCAGCTTAGTTCCCAGTTATGGCTACACCTTC	CASSLVPSYGYTF
NA	TRBJ2-5	TRBD1	TRBV6-6	TGTGCCAGCAGCAGACAGGGGGCCGAGACCCAGTACTTC	CASSRQGAETQYF
NA	TRBJ2-3	TRBD2	TRBV6-1	TGTGCCAGCAGTGGGGGAGCGGGGGGCGGCACAGATACGCAGTATTTT	CASSGGAGGGTDTQYF
few	TRBJ1-4	TRBD1	TRBV19	TGTGCCAGTAGTCGGGGACAGGGCGAGAAAAATGAAAAACTGTTTTTT	CASSRGQGEKNEKLFF
NA	TRBJ2-1	TRBD1	TRBV6-6	TGTGCCAGCAGTCCCGGGACAGGGATTGCGGGAAAGAGCTCCTACAATGAGCAGTTCTTC	CASSPGTGIAGKSSYNEQFF
NA	TRBJ1-1	NA	TRBV5-1	TGCGCCAGCAGCTTGCAGGGCCAGTACACTGAAGCTTTCTTT	CASSLQGQYTEAFF
NA	TRBJ2-1	NA	TRBV3-1/TRBV3-2	TGTGCCAGCAGCCATTCAGGGAAGGGGCAGTTCTTC	CASSHSGKGQFF
NA	TRBJ2-7	NA	TRBV2	TGTGCCAGCAGTGTTGGGGCCGCCAAGCAGTACTTC	CASSVGAAKQYF
NA	TRBJ1-1	TRBD1	TRBV18	TGTGCCAGCTCACCACTGACAGGGCGGACTGAAGCTTTCTTT	CASSPLTGRTEAFF
NA	TRBJ2-2	TRBD2	TRBV18	TGTGCCAGCTCACCACTCTTACTAGCGGGGTCGAACACCGGGGAGCTGTTTTTT	CASSPLLLAGSNTGELFF
NA	TRBJ1-2	NA	TRBV5-4	TGTGCCAGCAGCCCAACAACATCGACTAGTGGCTACACCTTC	CASSPTTSTSGYTF
NA	TRBJ1-3	TRBD1	TRBV7-9	TGTGCCAGCAGCCTTACTTTTGGGACAGGGTCTGGAAACACCATATATTTT	CASSLTFGTGSGNTIYF
NA	TRBJ1-5	NA	TRBV6-5	TGTGCCAGCAGTACAGGGCGGAATCAGCCCCAGCATTTT	CASSTGRNQPQHF
few	TRBJ2-7	TRBD1	TRBV10-3	TGTGCCATCAGTGAGAGTCAGGGGGCTCGCGAGCAGTACTTC	CAISESQGAREQYF
NA	TRBJ2-5	TRBD2	TRBV5-1	TGCGCCAGCAGCTTTGGACTAGTTCAAGAGACCCAGTACTTC	CASSFGLVQETQYF
NA	TRBJ2-6	TRBD1	TRBV18	TGTGCCAGCTCACCCCTTCCAGGGACAGGGAGGTCTGGGGCCAACGTCCTGACTTTC	CASSPLPGTGRSGANVLTF
NA	TRBJ1-1	TRBD1	TRBV30	TGCCTCGGGGGACAGGGGGCCCTGGGCACTGAAGCTTTCTTT	CLGGQGALGTEAFF
once	TRBJ1-1	TRBD1	TRBV19	TGTGCCAGTAGACCCGGGACAGGGGGCCATAACACTGAAGCTTTCTTT	CASRPGTGGHNTEAFF
NA	TRBJ2-5	NA	TRBV10-3	TGTGCCATCAGTGAAAGCACCCAAAAGAGAACCCAGTACTTC	CAISESTQKRTQYF
NA	TRBJ2-1	NA	TRBV7-2	TGTGCCAGCAGCTTAACAGGTAGCGGTAATGAGCAGTTCTTC	CASSLTGSGNEQFF
NA	TRBJ2-7	TRBD1	TRBV5-1	TGCGCCAGCAGCTTAGGGACAGGGGGCTCCTACGAGCAGTACTTC	CASSLGTGGSYEQYF
NA	TRBJ1-6	NA	TRBV19	TGTGCCACCCAACCAGGGGTCAACAATTCACCCCTCCACTTT	CATQPGVNNSPLHF
NA	TRBJ2-2	NA	TRBV6-2/TRBV6-3	TGTGCCAGCAGTAATTTCGGGGTCGTAGACACCGGGGAGCTGTTTTTT	CASSNFGVVDTGELFF
NA	TRBJ2-7	TRBD1	TRBV7-2	TGTGCCAGCCTCCCGGCAGGGGGTCCCTACGAGCAGTACTTC	CASLPAGGPYEQYF